This TCR beta chain was captured in a study of T cell responses to AZD1222 COVID-19 vaccine. Profiled with immunoSEQ multiplex PCR; TCRdb holds only in-frame clones, not every one. The table has 95,000 to 150,000 clones, about 85% seen once; the top ten hold 3%. Findings and limits, study-wide: Females outnumbered males among donors, who were mostly white British; clonal diversity was possibly underestimated. Vaccine-associated CD4 TCRs ranged over spike, dominating at 160-218 and 743-854.

Second-dose groups at about 4 or about 12 weeks were pooled. The CDR3 is made up of 14 amino acids. CDR1 is MGHDK, CDR2 SYGVNS, per germline. V lost 4 bases to trimming and J lost 2 bases, with 11 bases between them. Remarks on this clone: No antigen is known for it.

The TCR comes from an adult who received the AZD1222 COVID-19 vaccine. This sample comprised peripheral blood, obtained 28 days after the second AZD1222 dose. The J gene is TRBJ2-5, the V gene TRBV25-1, with D perhaps matching TRBD1 (6 bases). CDR3 sequence reads: CASSVLQGQETQYF. As DNA, the CDR3 is TGTGCCAGCAGTGTTCTCCAGGGGCAAGAGACCCAGTACTTC. Together with reference TRBV25-1 and TRBJ2-5, the CDR3 gives the full variable domain: EADIYQTPRYLVIGTGKKITLECSQTMGHDKMYWYQQDPGMELHLIHYSYGVNSTEKGDLSSESTVSRIRTEHFPLTLESARPSHTSQYLCASSVLQGQETQYFGPGTRLLVL.